This entry is about one TCR beta chain. The sample is drawn from a study of T-cell reconstitution after alpha-beta-depleted transplantation in children. Using unique molecular identifiers, the investigators prepared the TCRbeta library. TCRdb re-analysed the PCR reads in MiXCR, keeping a single row per CDR3 protein. The data contain around 380,000 distinct CDR3 sequences, about 11% of them singletons. Trimming pared 4 bases from V and 8 bases from J, leaving 21 bases between. The CDR3 runs 15 residues. CDR1 SGHKS and CDR2 YYEKEE come from the germline V gene (reference sequence). This sequence originates from a human donor who donated a stem cell graft to a child with acute myeloid leukemia. V is TRBV5-5 and J is TRBJ1-2; TRBD1 might be the D (6 bases). Sample: PBMCs from the stem cell graft donor, taken from the stem cell graft. The DNA for the CDR3 is TGTGCCAGCAGCCCCTCTCCGACAGGTGCTAGGGGCTACACCTTC. As protein: CASSPSPTGARGYTF.